The entry below gives a single T cell receptor (beta chain) sequence along with its context. The antigen this receptor binds is unknown. No clone much larger than this one lies a single base away; base qualities are absent. Donors formed part of the validation cohort, which comprised about 120 subjects and was distinct from the first cohort of 690 or so subjects. This sample is drawn from a study of cytomegalovirus exposure and HLA in healthy donors (TCRdb year 2017). Looking at the study overall: The 500 to 700 repertoires of the first cohort and the 95 to 150 validation repertoires were produced on the same platform, according to a later analysis. The study aimed to test whether cataloging public T cell receptors could reveal signatures of past pathogen exposure. The study combined high-throughput TCR immunosequencing, statistical association of individual TCRs with disease status, and machine learning to predict cytomegalovirus infection status. Along with the 666-subject first cohort, a separate validation cohort of over a hundred different subjects was used. What the authors observed across the whole study: Across donors, most TCR sequences were observed very rarely, whereas some public TCRs were present in many individuals. The authors suggested that the approach could potentially be extended to other disease states and immunological phenotypes. Of the cluster scores, roughly 95% were above 0 in a later analysis, which found that TCRs clustered in the first cohort also tended to co-occur in the 95 to 150 validation repertoires. All 120 or so repertoires were used to score co-occurrence in the validation cohort in a later analysis, because that analysis had no HLA typing for the cohort. The classifier was reported to diagnose cytomegalovirus status with high specificity and sensitivity in both the original and validation cohorts. In vitro tests confirmed that three of the cytomegalovirus-associated TCR beta chains recognize cytomegalovirus antigens. A total of roughly 160 TCR beta chains were listed by the study as associated with cytomegalovirus.

Libraries were prepared through the immunoSEQ multiplex PCR assay. From the authors' description of their analysis: To diagnose cytomegalovirus status from the catalog of TCR beta chain sequences, a statistical classification framework was built. This is the immuneACCESS table as TCRdb keeps it, with only in-frame sequences that have V and J called. A part of the clones is gone; compared with another copy, unresolved V genes explain less than half, and the rest is unexplained. That table furnishes V, J and clone size, whereas the DNA furnished D and trimming. The sample includes about 120,000 clones, with around nine tenths observed a single time. The ten largest clones take up 2% of the sample. CDR1 and CDR2 (MDHEN, SYDVKM) derive from the germline V gene. The junction shows trimming of 4 bases on V and 6 bases on J, and the gene matches do not reach 6 bases of it. There are 15 amino acids in the CDR3, from cysteine to phenylalanine inclusive. Just the 45-base CDR3 DNA is kept, in frame starting at base 1.

The sequencing sample was made of PBMCs. This receptor was taken from a woman aged 18-35 years in good health and CMV-seronegative. The rearrangement joined TRBV28 to TRBJ2-7, with TRBD2 identical over 13 junction bases. CDR3 reads: CASSWTGTSGTEQYF. The nucleotide sequence reads TGTGCCAGCAGTTGGACCGGGACTAGCGGGACCGAGCAGTACTTC.